This T cell receptor (beta chain) stems from a study of CD8+CD57+ T cells in acquired aplastic anemia. Study-level information: Sorted cells (CD4+ and CD8+) yielded DNA amounts that averaged roughly 3.2 ug.

Losses at the gene ends were 4 bases for V and 5 bases for J; bases not matched to a gene: 10. Per germline, CDR1 SGHRS and CDR2 YFSETQ. The CDR3 length is 18 residues. Both TCR beta VDJ combination and CDR3 sequence profiling were carried out. Genomic DNA was the template for this profiling. TCRdb re-derived calls from the reads in MiXCR, one entry per CDR3 protein. The sample includes under 200,000 distinct CDR3 sequences, roughly 47% of them seen just once. This clonotype was detected ten times or more. This TCR was sampled from a human donor in good health. The chain uses TRBV5-1 and TRBJ2-3; the match to TRBD2 covers 16 bases. Sequencing was performed on sorted CD4+, CD8+, or CD8+CD57+ T cells (not recorded which) from PBMCs. CDR3 region: CASSGGTSGGAGRDTQYF. DNA of the CDR3: TGCGCCAGCAGCGGCGGGACTAGCGGGGGGGCCGGGAGAGATACGCAGTATTTT.